Each of the 29 T cell receptor beta chains below was sequenced from the same sample in a study of blood T cell repertoires in COVID-19. Assay: immunoSEQ multiplex PCR; the TCRdb copy retains only in-frame clones and omits some. The sample shows about 130,000 clones, just under 85% of them seen only once. Material for sequencing was peripheral blood. The receptors originated from a woman aged 45-65 years with acute or convalescent COVID-19.

V gene TRBV28 combines with J gene TRBJ2-6, with 9 bases fitting TRBD1. CDR1 is MDHEN and CDR2 is SYDVKM in the germline V gene. This CDR3 is built from 17 residues. Unmatched junction bases numbered 7, after V lost 5 bases and J lost 2 bases. The CDR3: CASSPMTGGAGANVLTF. In DNA form, the CDR3 reads TGTGCCAGCAGTCCTATGACAGGGGGAGCTGGGGCCAACGTCCTGACTTTC.

The chain links TRBV29-1 to TRBJ2-2; 7 bases are shared with TRBD1. Germline V gene data show CDR1 as SQVTM and CDR2 as ANQGSEA. The CDR3 covers 15 residues. With V trimmed by 1 base and J by 2 bases, 4 bases remained unmatched. CDR3 amino acids: CSVEATGANTGELFF. CDR3 nucleotides: TGCAGCGTTGAAGCTACAGGGGCCAACACCGGGGAGCTGTTTTTT.

The chain uses TRBV5-1 and TRBJ1-6; TRBD1 is a possible D gene (5 bases). V lost 4 bases, J lost 7 bases, and 15 bases lay in between. Germline V CDR1 and CDR2: SGHRS, YFSETQ. CDR3 length equals 15 residues. CDR3 residues: CASSVQRRDNSPLHF. The CDR3 DNA follows: TGCGCCAGCAGCGTTCAAAGGAGGGACAATTCACCCCTCCACTTT. Supplemented by reference TRBV5-1 and TRBJ1-6, the full variable domain reads KAGVTQTPRYLIKTRGQQVTLSCSPISGHRSVSWYQQTPGQGLQFLFEYFSETQRNKGNFPGRFSGRQFSNSRSEMNVSTLELGDSALYLCASSVQRRDNSPLHFGNGTRLTVT.

The rearrangement uses TRBV25-1 and TRBJ1-2; no clear D gene. V was clipped by 4 bases and J by 4 bases, with 16 bases between them. Germline-derived CDR1 and CDR2 are MGHDK and SYGVNS. This CDR3 is built from 15 residues. The CDR3 spells CASSGGLVWVYGYTF. The CDR3, as DNA: TGTGCCAGCAGTGGAGGCCTTGTATGGGTCTATGGCTACACCTTC.

The chain employs TRBV7-9 and TRBJ2-1, with 16 bases fitting TRBD2. Germline-derived CDR1 and CDR2 are SEHNR and FQNEAQ (reference sequence). This CDR3 region has 18 residues. Trimming at V came to 4 bases and at J to 3 bases, leaving 6 bases not matched to a gene. The CDR3 spells CASSSGTSGGAYYNEQFF. CDR3 coding DNA: TGTGCCAGCAGCTCAGGGACTAGCGGGGGGGCATACTACAATGAGCAGTTCTTC.

The J gene is TRBJ2-1, the V gene TRBV19, with D maybe TRBD1 (5 bases). CDR1 LNHDA and CDR2 SQIVND come from the germline V gene (reference sequence). This CDR3 has 14 residues. The V end was cut by 0 bases, the J end by 6 bases, with 9 bases between. The CDR3 sequence: CASSIDRAANEQFF. The CDR3 nucleotides are TGTGCCAGTAGTATAGACAGGGCTGCCAATGAGCAGTTCTTC.

The chain carries TRBV4-2 and TRBJ1-1, with D possibly matching TRBD1 (6 bases). CDR1 is LGHNA, CDR2 YNFKEQ, per germline. Trimming removed 2 bases from V and 5 bases from J, with 18 bases in between. There are 16 residues in the CDR3. CDR3 protein: CASSQSAPGGGTEAFF. The CDR3 DNA is TGTGCCAGCAGCCAATCTGCCCCGGGGGGCGGTACTGAAGCTTTCTTT.

V and J are TRBV7-2 and TRBJ2-2, with TRBD2 identical over 13 bases. CDR3 length: 16 residues. From germline, CDR1 is SGHTA and CDR2 FQGNSA. The trim removed 5 bases at V and 7 bases at J, leaving 7 bases unmatched. For the CDR3, the DNA is TGTGCCAGCAGCCTGGGACTAGCGGGGAGGGGCGGGGAGCTGTTTTTT. Amino acid sequence: CASSLGLAGRGGELFF.

In nucleotides, the CDR3 is TGTGCCAGCAGTCCCGGACAGGCCTTACCCCCTAATAATTCACCCCTCCACTTT. Its translation: CASSPGQALPPNNSPLHF. The chain is built from TRBV28 and TRBJ1-6, with TRBD1 matching 7 bases. Germline values: CDR1 MDHEN, CDR2 SYDVKM. This CDR3 has 18 amino acids. The V and J ends lost 5 bases and 5 bases, in that order; junction bases with no gene match: 15.

The rearrangement links TRBV14 to TRBJ1-3; TRBD1 is a possible D gene (6 bases). The V gene lost 1 base and the J gene lost 4 bases, with 14 bases spanning the gap. CDR1 SGHDN and CDR2 FVKESK come from the germline V gene. The CDR3 is 16 residues long. The CDR3 protein is CASSQVRRGQGNTIYF. In DNA form, the CDR3 reads TGTGCCAGCAGCCAAGTCCGGCGGGGGCAGGGAAACACCATATATTTT.

J is TRBJ1-2 and V is TRBV3-1 (or the pseudogene TRBV3-2); 7 bases match TRBD1. The ends lost 2 bases at V and 6 bases at J; junction bases unmatched: 6. The germline V gene has CDR1 LGHDT and CDR2 YNNKEL (reference sequence). The CDR3 is made up of 14 amino acids. Here the CDR3 DNA reads TGTGCCAGCAGCCAATCACAGGGGCTCCATGGCTACACCTTC. Protein product: CASSQSQGLHGYTF.

The rearrangement links TRBV6-1 to TRBJ1-6; TRBD1 matches at 9 bases. Germline V gene data show CDR1 as MNHNS and CDR2 as SASEGT. The CDR3 has 16 amino acids. Trimming at V came to 2 bases and at J to 10 bases, leaving 9 bases not matched to a gene. The DNA for the CDR3 is TGTGCCAGCAGTGAAATGAGGACAGGGGCTCCCTCACCCCTCCACTTT. It translates to CASSEMRTGAPSPLHF.

The chain couples TRBV6-2 or TRBV6-3 to TRBJ2-7; 7 bases are a match to TRBD2. V was clipped by 4 bases and J by 2 bases; unmatched bases: 8. Germline V gene sequence: CDR1 MNHEY, CDR2 SVGEGT. This CDR3 region has 15 residues. The DNA for the CDR3 is TGTGCCAGCAGTTTAGTCGGGGGGTCCGCCTACGAGCAGTACTTC. Protein product: CASSLVGGSAYEQYF.

This clone came up once. The chain combines TRBV21-1 with TRBJ1-6; TRBD1 reflects the table's D call only, with no check against the DNA. TRBV21-1 counts as a pseudogene. This CDR3 region has 18 residues. CDR3 loop: CASSKECRDSSYNSPLHF. Written as DNA, the CDR3 is TGTGCCAGCAGCAAAGAATGTAGAGACAGCTCCTATAATTCACCCCTCCACTTT.

This clone was found once. The chain has TRBV24-1 and TRBJ1-5; D call uncertain. The CDR3 runs 14 residues. The ends were cut back, 5 bases at V and 2 bases at J, with 9 bases in the middle. Per germline, CDR1 KGHDR and CDR2 SFDVKD. In DNA form, the CDR3 reads TGTGCCACCAGTGCTCCCGGGGGCAATCAGCCCCAGCATTTT. This codes for CATSAPGGNQPQHF.

CDR3 in DNA: TGTGCCAGCAGTTCCCCAAGCCGGTTTGGTACTGAAGCTTTCTTT. Its translation: CASSSPSRFGTEAFF. The J gene is TRBJ1-1, the V gene TRBV28; D is ambiguous. The V gene lost 4 bases and the J gene lost 5 bases, with 17 bases spanning the gap. The CDR3 extends over 15 amino acids. From germline, CDR1 is MDHEN and CDR2 SYDVKM.

In this sample, this clone turned up a few times. The J gene is TRBJ1-5, the V gene TRBV10-3, with D possibly matching TRBD1 (6 bases). The germline gives CDR1 ENHRY, CDR2 SYGVKD. V gave up 4 bases and J gave up 2 bases, with 9 bases separating them. This CDR3 has 14 residues. CDR3 amino acids: CAISVGGGNQPQHF. CDR3 nucleotide sequence: TGTGCCATCAGTGTAGGGGGGGGCAATCAGCCCCAGCATTTT.

The rearrangement joins TRBV4-2 to TRBJ1-1; D is perhaps TRBD1 (5 bases). The CDR3 consists of 15 residues. V was pared by 0 bases and J by 0 bases, with 8 bases between. Germline assignment: CDR1 LGHNA and CDR2 YNFKEQ. CDR3 sequence: CASSQEPGLNTEAFF. The CDR3 DNA reads as TGTGCCAGCAGCCAAGAACCAGGGCTGAACACTGAAGCTTTCTTT.

The chain uses TRBV6-5 and TRBJ1-2, with 8 bases that match TRBD1. The CDR3 has 14 residues. CDR1 and CDR2 from the germline V gene are MNHEY and SVGAGI. V lost 5 bases and J lost 3; bases outside the gene matches: 5. The CDR3 bases are TGTGCCAGCAGTCGGACAGGGTCAGACTATGGCTACACCTTC. Encoded protein: CASSRTGSDYGYTF.

The chain joins TRBV2 to TRBJ2-4, with D maybe TRBD2 (6 bases). Germline V gene sequence: CDR1 SNHLY, CDR2 FYNNEI. This CDR3 has 13 amino acids. V was cut by 8 bases and J by 3 bases, with 11 bases left in between. The CDR3 DNA follows: TGTGCCAGCGGGGGGAGTTTCAAAAACATTCAGTACTTC. It codes for CASGGSFKNIQYF.

The V call is TRBV2, the J call TRBJ1-5, with 8 bases lining up with TRBD1. V lost 4 bases and J lost 4; bases outside the gene matches: 6. CDR3 length equals 15 residues. From germline, CDR1 is SNHLY and CDR2 FYNNEI. For the CDR3, the DNA is TGTGCCAGCAGTGTGGTTCAGGGGGCGAATCAGCCCCAGCATTTT. It codes for CASSVVQGANQPQHF.

This chain connects TRBV19 to TRBJ1-4; perhaps TRBD1 as D (5 bases). The CDR3 covers 13 residues. V gave up 4 bases and J gave up 7 bases, with 10 bases separating them. CDR1 is LNHDA, CDR2 SQIVND, per germline (reference sequence). The CDR3 DNA reads TGTGCCAGTAGTACCCCAGGGTTTGAAAAACTGTTTTTT. Translated, it gives CASSTPGFEKLFF.

The genes are TRBV5-5 and TRBJ1-3, with D tentatively TRBD1 (6 bases). CDR1 and CDR2 (germline): SGHKS, YYEKEE (reference sequence). The CDR3 is made up of 14 amino acids. Trimming took 5 bases from V and 2 from J, leaving 11 bases between them. This CDR3 is CASSKGQTGNTIYF. In nucleotides, the CDR3 is TGTGCCAGCAGTAAAGGACAGACTGGAAACACCATATATTTT.

This clone was recorded a few times. The chain combines TRBV19 with TRBJ2-7; D is perhaps TRBD1 (6 bases). The germline V and J ends were trimmed by 8 bases and 0 bases, with 20 bases remaining between them. Looked up from germline, CDR1 is LNHDA and CDR2 is SQIVND (reference sequence). This CDR3 has 16 residues. The CDR3 loop reads CASSPSPGTISYEQYF. The CDR3 nucleotides read TGTGCCAGTTCCCCCTCCCCGGGGACAATCTCCTACGAGCAGTACTTC. Filled out from reference TRBV19 and TRBJ2-7, the complete variable domain reads DGGITQSPKYLFRKEGQNVTLSCEQNLNHDAMYWYRQDPGQGLRLIYYSQIVNDFQKGDIAEGYSVSREKKESFPLTVTSAQKNPTAFYLCASSPSPGTISYEQYFGPGTRLTVT.

CDR3 sequence: CASSSRWTGDVYGYTF. In DNA, the CDR3 is TGTGCCAGCAGTTCCCGCTGGACAGGGGACGTATATGGCTACACCTTC. The rearrangement joins TRBV27 to TRBJ1-2; 9 positions agree with TRBD1. The V segment lost 4 bases and the J segment 5 bases; nucleotides outside the gene matches: 11. This CDR3 has 16 amino acids. From germline, CDR1 is MNHEY and CDR2 SMNVEV (reference sequence).

For the CDR3, the DNA is TGTGCCAGCAGTCGAACAGGGGCCCTTAATGAAAAACTGTTTTTT. Translating it yields CASSRTGALNEKLFF. The rearrangement uses TRBV5-6 and TRBJ1-4, with 7 bases fitting TRBD1. CDR3 length equals 15 residues. Per the germline V gene, CDR1 is SGHDT and CDR2 is YYEEEE. The V gene end was trimmed by 5 bases and the J gene end by 4 bases; junction bases not matched to a gene: 8.

The J gene is TRBJ2-2, the V gene TRBV5-1; D unclear. Germline V gives CDR1 SGHRS, CDR2 YFSETQ. The V and J ends lost 2 bases and 4 bases respectively, with 6 bases between them. The CDR3 spans 13 residues. The CDR3: CASSFPSTGELFF. Here the CDR3 DNA reads TGCGCCAGCAGCTTCCCTTCCACCGGGGAGCTGTTTTTT.

The genes are TRBV19 and TRBJ2-4, with D maybe TRBD1 (6 bases). The V end lost 2 bases, the J end lost 0 bases, and 8 bases lay between the germline ends. CDR1 and CDR2 from the germline V gene are LNHDA and SQIVND (reference sequence). The CDR3 loop spans 15 amino acids. The CDR3 protein is CASSIRGIAKNIQYF. DNA for the CDR3: TGTGCCAGTAGTATAAGGGGGATAGCCAAAAACATTCAGTACTTC. The whole variable domain, filled in from reference TRBV19 and TRBJ2-4, reads DGGITQSPKYLFRKEGQNVTLSCEQNLNHDAMYWYRQDPGQGLRLIYYSQIVNDFQKGDIAEGYSVSREKKESFPLTVTSAQKNPTAFYLCASSIRGIAKNIQYFGAGTRLSVL.

V and J are TRBV7-8 and TRBJ1-5; D is undetermined. The V gene's germline CDR1 is SGHVS and CDR2 FQNEAQ. The CDR3 is made up of 15 amino acids. V dropped 3 bases and J dropped 5 bases, with 14 bases sitting between them. CDR3 sequence: CASSFQAGWDQPQHF. As DNA, the CDR3 is TGTGCCAGCAGCTTTCAGGCGGGGTGGGATCAGCCCCAGCATTTT.